This section outlines one T cell receptor beta chain sequence together with its context. Its target is unknown. The data derive from a study of T cell responses to AZD1222 COVID-19 vaccine. As for the study in general: The study pooled second doses at about 4 or about 12 weeks.

Generated by immunoSEQ multiplex PCR, the TCRdb table keeps only in-frame clones and is missing some. The sample includes 150,000 or so clones, about 89% of them seen just once. Overall study findings and caveats: Spike regions recognized by vaccine-associated CD4 TCRs spanned the protein, led by 160-218 and 743-854. It was only a handful of AZD1222 recipients who were seropositive at baseline. Close to half of spike-specific TCRs reportedly recognize unmutated variant regions.

The material sequenced was peripheral blood, taken on day 0 of AZD1222 vaccination. This TCR came from an adult in good health.

The CDR3 bases are TGTGCCAGCAGCCAAGAAGCGGGAGCGGGCACAGATACGCAGTATTTT. Translated, it gives CASSQEAGAGTDTQYF. This chain uses TRBV4-2 with TRBJ2-3, with TRBD2 identical over 8 bases. Germline V gene data show CDR1 as LGHNA and CDR2 as YNFKEQ. The CDR3 covers 16 residues. Trimming cost V 0 bases and J 1 base; bases outside gene matches: 3.